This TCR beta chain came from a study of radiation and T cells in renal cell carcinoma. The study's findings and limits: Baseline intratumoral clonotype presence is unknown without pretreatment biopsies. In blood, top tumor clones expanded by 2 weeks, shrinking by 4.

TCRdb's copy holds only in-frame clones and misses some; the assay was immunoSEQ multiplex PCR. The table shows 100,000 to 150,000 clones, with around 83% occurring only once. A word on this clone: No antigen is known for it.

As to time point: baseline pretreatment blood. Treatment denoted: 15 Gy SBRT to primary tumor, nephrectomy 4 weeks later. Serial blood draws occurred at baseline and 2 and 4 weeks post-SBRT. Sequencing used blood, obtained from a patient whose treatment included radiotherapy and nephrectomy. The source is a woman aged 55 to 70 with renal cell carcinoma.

The CDR3 coding sequence is TGTGCCACCAGCAGAGATCTAGGGGGCGGGTATGGCTACACCTTC. Residues: CATSRDLGGGYGYTF. This chain uses TRBV15 with TRBJ1-2, with 7 bases identical to TRBD1. V shed 0 bases, J shed 5 bases, and the junction held 6 bases outside the gene matches. The CDR3 spans 15 residues. Germline V gives CDR1 LNHNV, CDR2 YYDKDF (reference sequence). Drawing the rest from reference TRBV15 and TRBJ1-2, the complete variable domain is DAMVIQNPRYQVTQFGKPVTLSCSQTLNHNVMYWYQQKSSQAPKLLFHYYDKDFNNEADTPDNFQSRRPNTSFCFLDIRSPGLGDTAMYLCATSRDLGGGYGYTFGSGTRLTVV.